Listed below are T cell receptor beta chains from one sample, sequenced in a study of T cells in Graves' hyperthyroidism and ophthalmopathy. TCRdb re-derived calls from the multiplex PCR reads in MiXCR, one entry per CDR3 protein. The sample lists 480,000 or so distinct CDR3 sequences, 46% occurring once. The sequenced material came from peripheral blood or thyroid tissue (not recorded which). All receptors come from an adult woman with Graves' disease, either hyperthyroidism or ophthalmopathy (not recorded which). Each CDR3 is given with its conserved first and last residue. A D gene is named only where the DNA matches it firmly. Not every row has a clone size; where given, it reads once, few, many or a size class.

D	V	size	length	J	CDR3	DNA
.	TRBV4-1	many	16	TRBJ1-1	CASSQDPRTLNTEAFF	TGCGCCAGCAGCCAAGATCCTCGGACCCTGAACACTGAAGCTTTCTTT
.	TRBV28	few	13	TRBJ2-7	CASRQEGFDEQYF	TGTGCCAGCAGACAGGAGGGGTTCGACGAGCAGTACTTC
TRBD1	TRBV7-2	.	13	TRBJ1-5	CTSSNPGQGFEHF	TGTACCAGCAGCAACCCTGGACAGGGGTTTGAGCATTTT
TRBD1	TRBV7-6	many	14	TRBJ2-5	CASSPGQGGETQYF	TGTGCCAGCAGTCCGGGACAGGGAGGGGAGACCCAGTACTTC
.	TRBV29-1	.	11	TRBJ1-2	CSVANGVGYTF	TGCAGCGTTGCGAACGGGGTAGGCTACACCTTC
TRBD2	TRBV5-1	.	15	TRBJ2-7	CASSGTSGFTYEQYF	TGCGCCAGCAGCGGAACTAGCGGGTTTACCTACGAGCAGTACTTC
.	TRBV7-9	.	13	TRBJ2-7	CASSLAPTLGQYF	TGTGCCAGCAGCTTAGCGCCCACCCTGGGGCAGTACTTC
.	TRBV12-3/TRBV12-4	many	13	TRBJ1-1	CASSKDRDTEAFF	TGTGCCAGCAGTAAAGACCGGGACACTGAAGCTTTCTTT
.	TRBV10-3	many	13	TRBJ2-7	CAISEQSAVEQYF	TGTGCCATCAGTGAACAGTCCGCTGTTGAGCAGTACTTC
.	TRBV7-2	.	13	TRBJ2-7	CASSLGGDFEQYF	TGTGCCAGCAGCTTAGGTGGGGATTTCGAGCAGTACTTC
TRBD1	TRBV10-3	.	15	TRBJ2-5	CAIRGGQGNVETQYF	TGTGCCATCAGGGGAGGACAGGGTAACGTCGAGACCCAGTACTTC
TRBD1	TRBV10-2	many	14	TRBJ1-5	CASSPQGGNQPQHF	TGTGCCAGCAGCCCGCAGGGGGGCAATCAGCCCCAGCATTTT
TRBD1	TRBV29-1	many	15	TRBJ1-2	CSVPGLGTVDYGYTF	TGCAGCGTTCCTGGTCTCGGGACAGTAGACTATGGCTACACCTTC
TRBD1	TRBV14	many	15	TRBJ1-2	CASSQNTGGNYGYTF	TGTGCCAGCAGCCAAAATACAGGGGGTAACTATGGCTACACCTTC
.	TRBV20-1	few	12	TRBJ1-1	CSARQWNTEAFF	TGCAGTGCTAGGCAATGGAACACTGAAGCTTTCTTT
.	TRBV2	.	18	TRBJ1-5	CASSLAGGPGSSNQPQHF	TGTGCCAGCAGTTTAGCGGGGGGACCGGGGTCTAGCAATCAGCCCCAGCATTTT
TRBD2	TRBV11-2	many	15	TRBJ2-7	CASSLSAGGGYEQYF	TGTGCCAGCAGCTTATCAGCGGGAGGGGGCTACGAGCAGTACTTC
.	TRBV5-1	many	14	TRBJ1-1	CASSSSGEDTEAFF	TGCGCCAGCAGCTCGTCAGGGGAGGACACTGAAGCTTTCTTT
.	TRBV6-5	.	15	TRBJ1-2	CASSYGLPGAYGYTF	TGTGCCAGCAGTTACGGACTTCCAGGGGCCTATGGCTACACCTTC
TRBD1	TRBV9	.	15	TRBJ2-5	CASSVDRGPGETQYF	TGTGCCAGCAGCGTAGACAGGGGTCCTGGAGAGACCCAGTACTTC
.	TRBV7-2	many	12	TRBJ2-5	CASSKGEETQYF	TGTGCCAGCAGTAAGGGGGAAGAGACCCAGTACTTC
.	TRBV10-3	many	15	TRBJ1-1	CASRQLRVVDTEAFF	TGTGCCAGCAGACAACTCAGGGTCGTGGACACTGAAGCTTTCTTT
TRBD1	TRBV7-6	once	13	TRBJ1-2	CASSKGTAYGYTF	TGTGCCAGCAGCAAAGGGACAGCCTATGGCTACACCTTC
.	TRBV6-1	once	13	TRBJ2-2	CASILRGTGELFF	TGTGCCAGCATTCTAAGGGGTACCGGGGAGCTGTTTTTT
.	TRBV5-6	.	13	TRBJ2-5	CASSLQDNQPQYF	TGTGCCAGCAGCTTACAGGATAATCAGCCCCAGTACTTC
TRBD1	TRBV6-1	.	14	TRBJ1-1	CASSATGAFTEAFF	TGTGCCAGCAGTGCGACAGGGGCCTTCACTGAAGCTTTCTTT
.	TRBV7-8	.	14	TRBJ1-1	CASSLVLGSSEAFF	TGTGCCAGCAGCTTAGTTCTTGGGAGCTCAGAAGCTTTCTTT
TRBD1	TRBV30	few	15	TRBJ1-5	CAWSGTGTGTQPQHF	TGTGCCTGGAGTGGGACCGGGACAGGGACTCAGCCCCAGCATTTT
.	TRBV20-1	.	17	TRBJ2-5	CSAERVRTGSRWGTQYF	TGCAGTGCTGAGAGGGTGCGAACAGGGTCCCGTTGGGGGACCCAGTACTTC
TRBD2	TRBV9	.	15	TRBJ2-3	CASSVVAGGTDTQYF	TGTGCCAGCAGCGTAGTTGCGGGAGGGACAGATACGCAGTATTTT
TRBD1	TRBV10-3	many	13	TRBJ1-3	CATKTGEGNTIYF	TGTGCCACGAAGACAGGGGAGGGAAACACCATATATTTT
TRBD2	TRBV5-1	.	14	TRBJ2-2	CASSSSGSSGELFF	TGCGCCAGCAGTTCTAGCGGGAGTTCCGGGGAGCTGTTTTTT
.	TRBV7-9	.	14	TRBJ2-5	CASREEPTKETQYF	TGTGCCAGCAGGGAGGAGCCAACAAAAGAGACCCAGTACTTC
.	TRBV11-2	few	13	TRBJ2-7	CASSLYFDYEQYF	TGTGCCAGCAGCTTATACTTTGACTACGAGCAGTACTTC
.	TRBV7-8	.	15	TRBJ1-1	CASSPAASLNTEAFF	TGTGCCAGCAGCCCCGCAGCCAGCCTGAACACTGAAGCTTTCTTT
TRBD1	TRBV4-1	many	16	TRBJ1-6	CASSQDRSAYNSPLHF	TGCGCCAGCAGCCAGGACAGGAGCGCCTATAATTCACCCCTCCACTTT
.	TRBV9	few	12	TRBJ2-7	CASSVNSYEQYF	TGTGCCAGCAGCGTCAACTCCTACGAGCAGTACTTC
TRBD1	TRBV29-1	many	14	TRBJ2-2	CSVVGTGIPEELFF	TGCAGCGTTGTAGGGACAGGGATTCCCGAGGAGCTGTTTTTT
.	TRBV7-2	few	17	TRBJ1-6	CASSLASAGVGNSPLHF	TGTGCCAGCAGCTTAGCGTCGGCCGGGGTAGGAAATTCACCCCTCCACTTT
TRBD1	TRBV7-3	.	15	TRBJ1-1	CASSLRQGVGTEAFF	TGTGCCAGCAGCTTACGGCAGGGGGTTGGCACTGAAGCTTTCTTT
.	TRBV12-3/TRBV12-4	many	15	TRBJ1-5	CASSFSADSNQPQHF	TGTGCCAGCAGTTTTTCCGCGGATAGCAATCAGCCCCAGCATTTT
.	TRBV7-6	.	14	TRBJ2-5	CASSLALGWETQYF	TGTGCCAGCAGCTTAGCGCTGGGGTGGGAGACCCAGTACTTC
.	TRBV15	many	16	TRBJ1-3	CATSRDPTRSGITIYF	TGTGCCACCAGCAGAGACCCAACGAGGTCGGGAATCACCATATATTTT
TRBD1	TRBV10-3	many	16	TRBJ1-1	CATGRTGGSLNTEAFF	TGTGCCACGGGTCGGACAGGGGGAAGCTTGAACACTGAAGCTTTCTTT
.	TRBV6-6	.	13	TRBJ1-1	CASGPSGPREPFF	TGTGCCAGCGGCCCCTCGGGCCCCAGGGAGCCTTTCTTT
.	TRBV7-2	.	16	TRBJ2-5	CASSLAQPHERETQYF	TGTGCCAGCAGCTTAGCGCAACCCCACGAGCGGGAGACCCAGTACTTC
.	TRBV20-1	many	14	TRBJ2-7	CSARAGLFSYEQYF	TGCAGTGCTAGAGCGGGACTTTTCTCCTACGAGCAGTACTTC
.	TRBV2	.	13	TRBJ1-2	CASSETRVNGYTF	TGTGCCAGCAGTGAAACCAGGGTTAATGGCTACACCTTC
TRBD1	TRBV6-6	once	15	TRBJ2-7	CASSNGNRGPYEQYF	TGTGCCAGCAGTAACGGTAACAGGGGTCCCTACGAGCAGTACTTC